The T cell receptor (beta chain) described here comes from a study of blood T cell repertoires in COVID-19. Study-wide context: Collection of acute and convalescent COVID-19 samples took place in the United States, Italy and Spain. T cells, B-cell-depleted T cells, or PBMCs supplied cDNA or gDNA.

V was clipped by 4 bases and J by 5 bases, with 15 bases between them. This CDR3 has 14 residues. The germline CDR1 and CDR2 sequences are SGDLS and YYNGEE. The protocol was immunoSEQ multiplex PCR, while the TCRdb copy is restricted to in-frame clones and leaves out a portion. The sample records some 250,000 clones, over 70% being singletons. Sequenced material: peripheral blood. This chain links TRBV9 with TRBJ1-2; possible D gene TRBD1, 6 bases. The source of this sequence is a woman older than 75 with acute or convalescent COVID-19. The CDR3 sequence is CASSTDWDKYGYTF. CDR3 in DNA: TGTGCCAGCAGCACCGATTGGGACAAGTATGGCTACACCTTC.